Reported below is one TCR beta chain. Its cognate antigen is unknown. Symptoms, serum thyroxine and TRAb, thyroid ultrasound, and orbital computed tomography formed the diagnostic basis. Using RNA transcripts, the TCR beta CDR3 regions were amplified. HTBI primers were used in a first-round RT-PCR, which preceded a second-round multiplex PCR. One entry per CDR3 protein, called by TCRdb with MiXCR from the multiplex PCR reads. The sample lists about 500,000 distinct CDR3 sequences, less than 40% seen once, with about 4.2% in the top ten. The sample is drawn from a study of Graves' ophthalmopathy and Graves' hyperthyroidism. Looking at the study overall: Hyperthyroidism is called stable when no ophthalmopathy develops within 18 months of follow-up. General study points: Thyroid clonotypes that were expanded above 0.001 frequency mostly also appeared in blood.

The source is an adult man with Graves' hyperthyroidism. The sample was peripheral blood or thyroid tissue (not recorded which).

The CDR3 protein is CATAPEPGGANYGYTF. As DNA, the CDR3 is TGTGCCACCGCGCCCGAACCAGGGGGAGCTAACTATGGCTACACCTTC. This chain uses TRBV24-1 with TRBJ1-2, with 7 bases fitting TRBD1. J gave up 0 bases and V 9 bases, and 12 bases lay outside the gene matches. Looked up from germline, CDR1 is KGHDR and CDR2 is SFDVKD. This CDR3 comprises 16 residues.